This T cell receptor (beta chain) was recovered during a study of T cell responses to AZD1222 COVID-19 vaccine. Points from the study as a whole: Spike was spanned by vaccine-associated CD4 TCRs, which were dominant at 160-218 and 743-854. Following two doses of AZD1222, Spike-specific TCR breadth and depth rose.

Trimming at V came to 4 bases and at J to 5 bases, leaving 6 bases not matched to a gene. Per germline, CDR1 LNHDA and CDR2 SQIVND (reference sequence). The CDR3 spans 14 residues. Some clones are missing from TCRdb's copy, which holds only in-frame ones; the method was immunoSEQ multiplex PCR. The repertoire consists of some 170,000 clones, with about nine tenths occurring once and the leading ten covering about 4.3%. In its sample, this clone was seen once. Its cognate antigen is unknown. This rearrangement joins TRBV19 to TRBJ2-7; 9 bases are shared with TRBD2. This clonotype originated in an adult who received the MenACWY meningococcal vaccine as a control. This sample comprised peripheral blood, obtained 28 days after the second dose of the MenACWY control vaccine. The CDR3 bases are TGTGCCAGTAGTAGACTAGCGGACGGGGACGAGCAGTACTTC. Translating gives CASSRLADGDEQYF.